Below, 25 T cell receptor beta chains from the same sample are listed, as sequenced in a study of blood T cells in healthy people across ages. For the second PCR, which ran for about 7 to 11 cycles, a sample-barcoded 5' primer and a J-beta primer mix were used. MiXCR, applied by TCRdb to the 5' RACE reads, yields one record per CDR3 protein. The table shows around 580,000 distinct CDR3 sequences, with about 45% occurring only once. Sequencing was carried out using blood. These receptors originate from a man at least 80 years old in good health.

This clonotype was seen at least ten times. The V gene is TRBV7-2, the J gene TRBJ2-4; D is possibly TRBD2 (5 bases). The ends were cut back, 5 bases at V and 8 bases at J, with 13 bases in the middle. This CDR3 is 13 amino acids long. Germline V gene lookup returns CDR1 SGHTA and CDR2 FQGNSA. CDR3 bases: TGTGCCAGCAGCCCCGGCCCCGGGGACATTCAGTACTTC. Translated, it gives CASSPGPGDIQYF.

The J gene is TRBJ1-1, the V gene TRBV6-2 or TRBV6-3; no firm D call. V was trimmed by 2 bases and J by 1 base, leaving 8 bases between them. The CDR3 sequence is 14 residues long. Germline V gene data show CDR1 as MNHEY and CDR2 as SVGEGT. The CDR3 nucleotides are TGTGCCAGCAGTTACCCCAGGTCGAACACTGAAGCTTTCTTT. It yields the protein CASSYPRSNTEAFF.

The chain uses TRBV20-1 and TRBJ2-1, with 8 positions matching TRBD2. CDR3 length: 17 amino acids. The V and J ends lost 1 base and 1 base, in that order; junction bases with no gene match: 9. CDR1 and CDR2 from the germline V gene are DFQATT and SNEGSKA (reference sequence). The CDR3 DNA reads as TGCAGTGCTAGAGCCCGGGGGGGGCGGGAGTCCTACAATGAGCAGTTCTTC. Translated: CSARARGGRESYNEQFF.

The rearrangement joins TRBV27 to TRBJ2-5; D remains unclear. The DNA end is a closer match to TRBJ2-7, so the J assignment may be wrong. CDR3 size: 13 residues. Germline assignment: CDR1 MNHEY and CDR2 SMNVEV (reference sequence). CDR3 in amino acids: CASSYQTPSEQYF. The CDR3 DNA is TGTGCCAGCAGTTACCAGACTCCCTCCGAGCAGTACTTC.

The chain recombines TRBV20-1 with TRBJ2-7; TRBD1 matches at 9 bases. The CDR3 is 16 amino acids. V dropped 5 bases and J dropped 2; count of bases not matched to a gene: 13. From germline, CDR1 is DFQATT and CDR2 SNEGSKA (reference sequence). The DNA of the CDR3 is TGCAGTGCTCTTCAACCGGGACAGGGTAATCCCTACGAGCAGTACTTC. Amino acids: CSALQPGQGNPYEQYF.

This clonotype was observed a few times. The gene calls are TRBV7-2 and TRBJ2-1, with 10 positions matching TRBD2. Trimming at V came to 1 base and at J to 9 bases, leaving 6 bases not matched to a gene. CDR1 SGHTA and CDR2 FQGNSA come from the germline V gene. The CDR3 consists of 15 residues. CDR3 region: CASSLEASGSGEQFF. The CDR3 DNA sequence: TGTGCCAGCAGCTTAGAGGCTAGCGGGAGTGGTGAGCAGTTCTTC.

With respect to this clonotype: A much bigger clone sits one base away, suggesting this may be a read error. This chain uses TRBV6-5 with TRBJ2-3, with TRBD2 matching 8 bases. J was trimmed by 4 bases and V by 0 bases; bases with no gene match: 9. There are 17 residues in the CDR3. CDR1 is MNHEY, CDR2 SVGAGI, per germline. The CDR3, as DNA: TGTGCCAGCAGTTACTCGGGGCGGGGGGCTAACGCAGATACGCAGTATTTT. It codes for CASSYSGRGANADTQYF.

The chain carries TRBV20-1 and TRBJ2-5, with a weak D call TRBD1 (6 bases). Germline CDR1 reads DFQATT; CDR2 reads SNEGSKA (reference sequence). Trimming removed 0 bases at V and 2 bases at J, with 10 bases between. The CDR3 runs to 14 residues. CDR3 protein: CSARERGKQETQYF. CDR3 nucleotides: TGCAGTGCTAGAGAGAGGGGGAAGCAAGAGACCCAGTACTTC.

Comment on this clonotype: At one end the junction does not follow the germline gene, possibly because of a read error. This sequence joins TRBV6-6 and TRBJ1-1; 9 nucleotides match TRBD1. Germline loops: CDR1 MNHNY, CDR2 SVGAGI (reference sequence). This CDR3 is built from 16 residues. CDR3 nucleotide sequence: TGTGCCCGCAGTAGTTCGGACAGGGGAGGGGGCACTGAAGCTTTCTTT. Protein product: CARSSSDRGGGTEAFF.

The table lists this clonotype with a few counts. The gene calls are TRBV4-1 and TRBJ1-1, with a tentative D call TRBD1 (5 bases). CDR1 and CDR2 (germline): MGHRA, YSYEKL. The V gene lost 1 base and the J gene lost 2 bases, with 11 bases spanning the gap. The CDR3 extends over 15 amino acids. The CDR3 DNA is TGCGCCAGCAGCCAAGCTAGGGACGGTAACACTGAAGCTTTCTTT. Translation gives CASSQARDGNTEAFF.

This clonotype was counted between two and nine times. The rearrangement uses TRBV5-5 and TRBJ2-7; TRBD1 aligns across 9 bases. The CDR3 consists of 14 residues. J gave up 4 bases and V 4 bases, and 6 bases lay outside the gene matches. Germline V lookup: CDR1 SGHKS, CDR2 YYEKEE (reference sequence). CDR3: CASSPGQGLYEQYF. CDR3 nucleotides: TGTGCCAGCAGCCCGGGACAGGGCTTATACGAGCAGTACTTC.

J is TRBJ2-7 and V is TRBV25-1; D ambiguous. Germline CDR1 MGHDK, CDR2 SYGVNS. The V end was cut by 6 bases, the J end by 3 bases, with 15 bases between. This CDR3 contains 14 residues. The CDR3 nucleotides are TGTGCCAGCAGCCTAAGGATCGACCACTACGAGCAGTACTTC. It is translated as CASSLRIDHYEQYF.

The table lists this clonotype with a few counts. The chain uses TRBV21-1 and TRBJ1-2; the tabulated D call, TRBD1, remains unverified against the DNA. TRBV21-1 is designated a pseudogene. The length of the CDR3 is 15 residues. In DNA form, the CDR3 reads TGTGCCGGGGGCCACTCCGGGACACGTAACTATGGCTACACCTTC. Amino acid sequence: CAGGHSGTRNYGYTF.

The rearrangement uses TRBV20-1 and TRBJ2-7; 7 bases fit TRBD2. CDR1 and CDR2 (germline): DFQATT, SNEGSKA (reference sequence). The CDR3 runs 16 residues. Unmatched junction bases numbered 16, after V lost 5 bases and J lost 3 bases. The CDR3 is CSALKGPTGTNYEQYF. DNA for the CDR3: TGCAGTGCTCTGAAGGGCCCCACGGGGACTAACTACGAGCAGTACTTC.

This chain links TRBV20-1 with TRBJ2-5, with TRBD2 matching over 15 bases. V was pared by 1 base and J by 3 bases, with 6 bases of the junction left unmatched. Germline CDR1 is DFQATT and CDR2 is SNEGSKA (reference sequence). This CDR3 contains 17 residues. The CDR3: CSARGTSGGVSKETQYF. Here the CDR3 DNA reads TGCAGTGCTAGAGGGACTAGCGGGGGGGTCTCCAAAGAGACCCAGTACTTC.

The chain couples TRBV5-1 to TRBJ1-3; D is uncertain. Per the germline V gene, CDR1 is SGHRS and CDR2 is YFSETQ. Trimming removed 0 bases at V and 0 bases at J, with 13 bases between. The CDR3 is made up of 17 amino acids. CDR3 in DNA: TGCGCCAGCAGCTTGGAACAGAGTGATCGCTCTGGAAACACCATATATTTT. Amino acid sequence: CASSLEQSDRSGNTIYF.

This clonotype was detected a few times. CDR3 amino acids: CASSLARRGGVDTQYF. The CDR3 region has the DNA TGCGCCAGCAGCTTGGCCCGGCGGGGGGGAGTAGATACGCAGTATTTT. The chain is built from TRBV5-1 and TRBJ2-3, with TRBD2 matching 9 bases. V gave up 0 bases and J gave up 5 bases; unmatched junction bases: 7. The CDR3 runs 16 residues. Germline assignment: CDR1 SGHRS and CDR2 YFSETQ.

The chain couples TRBV11-1 to TRBJ1-2, with D tentatively TRBD1 (5 bases). Trimming removed 8 bases at V and 4 bases at J, with 14 bases between. The CDR3 has 13 residues. Per the germline V gene, CDR1 is SGHAT and CDR2 is FQDESV (reference sequence). For the CDR3, the DNA is TGTGCCAGCGGTCCTGACAGAACCTATGGCTACACCTTC. Translated: CASGPDRTYGYTF.

This clonotype has only a few counts. The chain employs TRBV10-3 and TRBJ1-2; the D is unclear. The CDR3 has 14 amino acids. Germline CDR1 ENHRY, CDR2 SYGVKD. V gave up 0 bases and J gave up 4 bases, with 9 bases separating them. CDR3 sequence reads: CAISESPTLYGYTF. The CDR3 coding sequence is TGTGCCATCAGTGAGTCTCCGACGCTCTATGGCTACACCTTC.

The J gene is TRBJ1-4, the V gene TRBV4-2; D not resolved. The CDR3 covers 16 residues. Trimming removed 1 base from V and 0 bases from J, with 9 bases in between. CDR1 is LGHNA, CDR2 YNFKEQ, per germline. DNA of the CDR3: TGTGCCAGCAGCCAAGTAGAGGGTTCAACTAATGAAAAACTGTTTTTT. Encoded protein: CASSQVEGSTNEKLFF.

The chain uses TRBV11-3 and TRBJ2-2; 8 bases fit TRBD2. J gave up 9 bases and V 1 base, and 13 bases lay outside the gene matches. This CDR3 comprises 17 residues. Germline CDR1 is SGHNT and CDR2 is YENEEA. CDR3 amino acids: CASSLGPGAGDVRELFF. The CDR3 DNA follows: TGTGCCAGCAGCTTAGGTCCTGGAGCGGGAGACGTCCGGGAGCTGTTTTTT.

Of note for this clonotype: A much more abundant neighbour one base away suggests this may be a read error. This chain links TRBV6-5 with TRBJ2-1, with D possibly being TRBD1 (5 bases). With 5 bases removed from V and 5 bases from J, the gap between germline ends came to 10 bases. CDR3 length: 13 residues. Per the germline V gene, CDR1 is MNHEY and CDR2 is SVGAGI. CDR3 residues: CASSVDRDNEQFF. As DNA, the CDR3 is TGTGCCAGCAGTGTTGACAGAGACAATGAGCAGTTCTTC.

This clonotype came up a few times. The rearrangement links TRBV7-3 to TRBJ2-7; 8 bases align to TRBD2. The DNA end is more similar to TRBJ2-5, so the J call may be wrong. The CDR3 has 15 amino acids. Germline V gives CDR1 SGHTA, CDR2 FQGTGA. The CDR3 protein is CASSLTREERETQYF. CDR3 sequence (DNA): TGTGCCAGCAGCTTAACGCGGGAGGAACGAGAGACCCAGTACTTC.

This clonotype was observed a few times. The rearrangement joins TRBV7-2 to TRBJ2-5; a possible D gene is TRBD1 (5 bases). The end of the DNA fits TRBJ2-7 better, so the J call may be wrong. The CDR3 loop spans 14 amino acids. Germline-derived CDR1 and CDR2 are SGHTA and FQGNSA. The CDR3 DNA is TGTGCCAGCAGCTTAGCTAGACAGAACTACGAGCAGTACTTC. Its translation: CASSLARQNYEQYF.

The V gene is TRBV14, the J gene TRBJ2-1; the match to TRBD2 covers 12 bases. J gave up 5 bases and V 8 bases, and 16 bases lay outside the gene matches. In germline, CDR1 is SGHDN, CDR2 FVKESK. The CDR3 has 18 amino acids. The CDR3 loop is CASRSGLAGGPRNNEQFF. CDR3 in DNA: TGTGCCAGCCGAAGCGGGCTAGCGGGAGGGCCGAGAAACAATGAGCAGTTCTTC.